These 26 T cell receptor beta chains share one sample of origin, sequenced in a study of blood T cell repertoires in COVID-19. Repertoires were generated with immunoSEQ multiplex PCR, while TCRdb's copy carries only in-frame clones and drops some. Of 200,000 to 250,000 clones listed, 70% to 90% are singletons. Material: PBMCs or T cells enriched from blood (not recorded which). The receptors here all came from a man aged 40-49 years who had recovered from COVID-19.

The chain is built from TRBV24-1 and TRBJ2-1, with D perhaps matching TRBD2 (6 bases). V was trimmed by 6 bases and J by 0 bases, leaving 11 bases between them. The CDR3 length is 15 residues. The V gene's germline CDR1 is KGHDR and CDR2 SFDVKD. CDR3 DNA sequence: TGTGCCACCAGTCCCCTGGAGGGCTCCTACAATGAGCAGTTCTTC. Its translation is CATSPLEGSYNEQFF.

The chain joins TRBV11-2 to TRBJ1-5, with a weak D call TRBD1 (5 bases). The CDR3 consists of 15 residues. V lost 5 bases and J lost 6, with 17 bases in between. The germline CDR1 and CDR2 sequences are SGHAT and FQNNGV. The CDR3: CASSTGPGSSQPQHF. For the CDR3, the DNA is TGTGCCAGCAGCACAGGTCCGGGTTCCTCTCAGCCCCAGCATTTT.

The chain links TRBV6-4 to TRBJ2-2; tentatively, D is TRBD2 (5 bases). CDR1 is MRHNA, CDR2 SNTAGT, per germline. The CDR3 extends over 15 amino acids. Trimming stripped 3 bases from V and 5 bases from J, with 13 bases between. The CDR3 protein is CASSEDSSGTGELFF. CDR3 in DNA: TGTGCCAGCAGTGAGGACTCCTCCGGGACCGGGGAGCTGTTTTTT.

The chain recombines TRBV14 with TRBJ2-3; TRBD2 agrees at 10 bases. The V gene's germline CDR1 is SGHDN and CDR2 FVKESK. The V and J ends lost 1 base and 4 bases, in that order; junction bases with no gene match: 5. The CDR3 is 16 residues long. CDR3 sequence: CASSQGGTSVADTQYF. The CDR3 coding sequence is TGTGCCAGCAGCCAAGGCGGGACTAGCGTAGCAGATACGCAGTATTTT.

CDR3: CASSLNEGGGTEKLFF. In nucleotides, the CDR3 is TGTGCCAGCTCACTAAACGAGGGAGGGGGAACGGAAAAACTGTTTTTT. The rearrangement uses TRBV18 and TRBJ1-4; possible D gene TRBD1, 6 bases. This CDR3 region has 16 residues. CDR1 and CDR2 (germline): KGHSH, LQKENI. V was cut by 4 bases and J by 8 bases, with 20 bases left in between.

The genes are TRBV7-3 and TRBJ2-1; a weak D match, TRBD2 (6 bases). The germline V and J ends were trimmed by 2 bases and 8 bases, with 10 bases remaining between them. CDR1 and CDR2 (germline): SGHTA, FQGTGA. This CDR3 is built from 13 residues. Here the CDR3 DNA reads TGTGCCAGCAGCTTAGTCTCGGGAGATGAGCAGTTCTTC. Translated: CASSLVSGDEQFF.

CDR3 amino acids: CASSPEGYEQYF. For the CDR3, the DNA is TGTGCCAGTAGTCCCGAGGGCTACGAGCAGTACTTC. V is TRBV19 and J is TRBJ2-7; the D gene is possibly TRBD2 (5 bases). V lost 5 bases and J lost 3, with 8 bases in between. The CDR3 is 12 residues long. Germline CDR1 is LNHDA and CDR2 is SQIVND (reference sequence).

J is TRBJ1-5 and V is TRBV4-2; unclear D gene. In germline, CDR1 is LGHNA, CDR2 YNFKEQ. The CDR3 spans 18 residues. V shed 0 bases and J shed 0 bases, with 15 bases lying between them. The CDR3: CASSQDYSPHASNQPQHF. The CDR3, as DNA: TGTGCCAGCAGCCAAGATTATTCCCCACACGCTAGCAATCAGCCCCAGCATTTT.

The rearrangement uses TRBV29-1 and TRBJ2-2; 7 bases are shared with TRBD1. Germline V gives CDR1 SQVTM, CDR2 ANQGSEA. Trimming at V came to 6 bases and at J to 5 bases, leaving 12 bases not matched to a gene. The CDR3 spans 15 residues. The CDR3 nucleotides are TGCAGCGTCCGACCCGACAGGGTAGGGACCGGGGAGCTGTTTTTT. Residues: CSVRPDRVGTGELFF.

This chain connects TRBV30 to TRBJ1-1; no reliable D call. The V gene's germline CDR1 is GTSNPN and CDR2 SVGIG (reference sequence). The CDR3 sequence is 15 residues long. V dropped 4 bases and J dropped 3 bases, with 18 bases sitting between them. The CDR3 sequence is CAWIRGSLSDTEAFF. CDR3 nucleotide sequence: TGTGCCTGGATCCGGGGAAGTCTGTCGGACACTGAAGCTTTCTTT.

This chain links TRBV4-1 with TRBJ2-7; 8 nucleotides match TRBD1. The CDR3 contains 14 residues. Germline trimming cut 7 bases from V and 2 bases from J; bases unmatched to any gene: 7. Germline loops: CDR1 MGHRA, CDR2 YSYEKL. The CDR3 DNA sequence: TGCGCCAGCACATTTGGGACAGGAGCCTACGAGCAGTACTTC. It yields the protein CASTFGTGAYEQYF.

CDR3 DNA: TGTGCCAGCTCACCGTTAGAACTGGGACAGGGGAGACACAATGAGCAGTTCTTC. It codes for CASSPLELGQGRHNEQFF. The chain has TRBV18 and TRBJ2-1; 10 bases match TRBD1. This CDR3 contains 18 residues. The V gene's germline CDR1 is KGHSH and CDR2 LQKENI. V dropped 3 bases and J dropped 5; count of bases not matched to a gene: 13. The variable domain in full, with the rest retrieved from reference TRBV18 and TRBJ2-1, is NAGVMQNPRHLVRRRGQEARLRCSPMKGHSHVYWYRQLPEEGLKFMVYLQKENIIDESGMPKERFSAEFPKEGPSILRIQQVVRGDSAAYFCASSPLELGQGRHNEQFFGPGTRLTVL.

This chain joins TRBV28 and TRBJ2-1; 7 bases line up with TRBD2. The J segment lost 4 bases and the V segment lost 9 bases, leaving 12 bases of the junction unmatched. Germline CDR1 and CDR2: MDHEN and SYDVKM. CDR3 length: 15 amino acids. The CDR3 region has the DNA TGTGCCAGTTCGAAAAGCGGGAACCCATACAATGAGCAGTTCTTC. Its protein product is CASSKSGNPYNEQFF. The variable domain in full, completed from reference TRBV28 and TRBJ2-1, reads DVKVTQSSRYLVKRTGEKVFLECVQDMDHENMFWYRQDPGLGLRLIYFSYDVKMKEKGDIPEGYSVSREKKERFSLILESASTNQTSMYLCASSKSGNPYNEQFFGPGTRLTVL.

In this sample, this clone turned up many times. This chain connects TRBV2 to TRBJ2-7, with TRBD1 matching over 7 bases. The CDR3 has 14 amino acids. V shed 6 bases, J shed 5 bases, and the junction held 10 bases outside the gene matches. Germline V CDR1 and CDR2: SNHLY, FYNNEI. The CDR3 bases are TGTGCCAGCAGAAGAGAGGACAGGTGGAACGAGCAGTACTTC. This translates into CASRREDRWNEQYF. The whole variable domain, filled in from reference TRBV2 and TRBJ2-7, reads EPEVTQTPSHQVTQMGQEVILRCVPISNHLYFYWYRQILGQKVEFLVSFYNNEISEKSEIFDDQFSVERPDGSNFTLKIRSTKLEDSAMYFCASRREDRWNEQYFGPGTRLTVT.

This rearrangement joins TRBV12-5 to TRBJ2-3, with 11 bases that match TRBD2. Germline CDR1 LGHNT, CDR2 FRNRAP. Trimming at V came to 0 bases and at J to 2 bases, leaving 16 bases not matched to a gene. The CDR3 runs 21 residues. CDR3 amino acids: CASGLVYLRGELAGDTDTQYF. The CDR3 nucleotides read TGTGCTAGTGGTTTGGTCTATCTCAGGGGGGAACTAGCGGGAGACACAGATACGCAGTATTTT.

The chain uses TRBV19 and TRBJ2-1, with TRBD2 identical over 12 bases. CDR3 length: 13 residues. From germline, CDR1 is LNHDA and CDR2 SQIVND (reference sequence). After removal of 10 bases from V and 5 bases from J, the junction contained 3 bases not matched to a gene. This chain's CDR3 is CATRLAGDNEQFF. DNA for the CDR3: TGTGCCACCCGACTAGCGGGAGACAATGAGCAGTTCTTC.

The J gene is TRBJ2-3, the V gene TRBV7-3; 7 nucleotides agree with TRBD2. J gave up 8 bases and V 0 bases, and 5 bases lay outside the gene matches. Germline lookup yields CDR1 SGHTA and CDR2 FQGTGA. The CDR3 has 14 residues. The CDR3 here is CASSLTGRDLTQYF. The CDR3 DNA reads TGTGCCAGCAGCTTAACGGGGAGGGATCTTACGCAGTATTTT.

The chain carries TRBV12-3 or TRBV12-4 and TRBJ2-7, with D unresolved. The CDR3 has 12 amino acids. With 5 bases removed from V and 3 bases from J, the gap between germline ends came to 8 bases. CDR3 bases: TGTGCCAGCAGTGAACAGATCTACGAGCAGTACTTC. Translating gives CASSEQIYEQYF.

The chain has TRBV19 and TRBJ1-5, with D tentatively TRBD1 (5 bases). This CDR3 contains 14 residues. Between the trimmed V and J ends, which lost 5 bases and 5 bases, there was a span of 13 bases. Germline V gene data show CDR1 as LNHDA and CDR2 as SQIVND (reference sequence). CDR3 in DNA: TGTGCCAGTAGTGAACAGGATCCTCATCAGCCCCAGCATTTT. Translated: CASSEQDPHQPQHF.

This clone was observed once. The rearrangement joins TRBV2 to TRBJ1-2; the D is unclear. This CDR3 spans 14 amino acids. Germline values: CDR1 SNHLY, CDR2 FYNNEI. V dropped 4 bases and J dropped 4 bases, with 13 bases sitting between them. The CDR3 DNA reads as TGTGCCAGCAGTGCCGAGTCAGACATCTATGGCTACACCTTC. Residues: CASSAESDIYGYTF.

The CDR3 region is CASRAQDGGEAFF. CDR3 in DNA: TGTGCCAGCAGGGCACAGGACGGGGGTGAAGCTTTCTTT. The chain employs TRBV6-5 and TRBJ1-1, with D perhaps TRBD1 (5 bases). V gave up 6 bases and J gave up 7 bases, with 15 bases separating them. The CDR3 is made up of 13 amino acids. Per the germline V gene, CDR1 is MNHEY and CDR2 is SVGAGI.

V and J are TRBV29-1 and TRBJ1-1; a weak D match, TRBD1 (5 bases). Trimming took 6 bases from V and 1 from J, leaving 12 bases between them. In germline, CDR1 is SQVTM, CDR2 ANQGSEA. This CDR3 spans 13 amino acids. The CDR3 here is CSVSGLQNTEAFF. The CDR3 region has the DNA TGCAGCGTATCGGGACTGCAGAACACTGAAGCTTTCTTT.

This clone was found once. CDR3 DNA sequence: TGTGCCAGCAGTTGGGCAGGTCTCCCCTACGAGCAGTACTTC. Its protein is CASSWAGLPYEQYF. V gene TRBV27 combines with J gene TRBJ2-7, with D uncertain. V was shortened by 4 bases and J by 2 bases, with 12 bases between the two germline ends. The V gene's germline CDR1 is MNHEY and CDR2 SMNVEV (reference sequence). There are 14 residues in the CDR3.

This clone appeared once. The J gene is TRBJ1-2, the V gene TRBV7-2; a possible D gene is TRBD1 (5 bases). The CDR3 has 13 residues. Deletions cut 3 bases from V and 7 bases from J, with 12 bases between. CDR1 is SGHTA and CDR2 is FQGNSA in the germline V gene. The CDR3 nucleotides read TGTGCCAGCAGCTTGGGACTTCGGACTGGCTACACCTTC. Protein: CASSLGLRTGYTF.

The gene calls are TRBV5-8 and TRBJ2-1, with TRBD1 as a possible D gene (5 bases). Germline V lookup: CDR1 SGHTS, CDR2 YDEGEE. The CDR3 consists of 17 residues. V gave up 4 bases and J gave up 0 bases, with 17 bases separating them. The CDR3 loop reads CASSITGQGFSYNEQFF. The CDR3 DNA follows: TGTGCCAGCAGCATCACCGGCCAGGGTTTCTCCTACAATGAGCAGTTCTTC.

V is TRBV2 and J is TRBJ1-2; D is uncertain. Germline CDR1 is SNHLY and CDR2 is FYNNEI. This CDR3 is built from 14 residues. V lost 0 bases and J lost 2, with 7 bases in between. This CDR3 reads CASSEATANYGYTF. The CDR3 nucleotides are TGTGCCAGCAGTGAAGCGACTGCGAACTATGGCTACACCTTC. Full variable domain (missing parts from reference TRBV2 and TRBJ1-2): EPEVTQTPSHQVTQMGQEVILRCVPISNHLYFYWYRQILGQKVEFLVSFYNNEISEKSEIFDDQFSVERPDGSNFTLKIRSTKLEDSAMYFCASSEATANYGYTFGSGTRLTVV.